This T cell receptor beta chain emerged from a study of Ad26.COV2.S vaccination and SARS-CoV-2 variants. General study findings and limits: Similar non-spike TCR breadth was observed in recipients of vaccine and of placebo. Post-vaccination breadth of spike-specific CD8+ and CD4+ T cell responses was reportedly substantial.

As for this clone: What it binds is unknown.

The V end lost 4 bases, the J end lost 3 bases, and 10 bases lay between the germline ends. Germline lookup yields CDR1 ENHRY and CDR2 SYGVKD. The CDR3 loop spans 14 amino acids. Treatment denoted: roughly 19 received Ad26.COV2.S at low or high dose, single or two shots; about five received placebo; per-sample allocation not given. Following the first vaccine or placebo injection, samples were taken on day 63. Using immunoSEQ multiplex PCR, the repertoire was profiled, and TCRdb retains in-frame clones only, with some absent. The table has roughly 680,000 clones, roughly 90% seen once. The sequenced sample was peripheral blood, obtained in a trial of Ad26.COV2.S vaccine versus placebo. The chain links TRBV10-3 to TRBJ1-5; D not resolved. The TCR originated in a person between 18 and 59 years old who received the Ad26.COV2.S COVID-19 vaccine or a placebo. The CDR3 is CAISAGNINQPQHF. Here the CDR3 DNA reads TGTGCCATCAGTGCGGGGAATATCAATCAGCCCCAGCATTTT.